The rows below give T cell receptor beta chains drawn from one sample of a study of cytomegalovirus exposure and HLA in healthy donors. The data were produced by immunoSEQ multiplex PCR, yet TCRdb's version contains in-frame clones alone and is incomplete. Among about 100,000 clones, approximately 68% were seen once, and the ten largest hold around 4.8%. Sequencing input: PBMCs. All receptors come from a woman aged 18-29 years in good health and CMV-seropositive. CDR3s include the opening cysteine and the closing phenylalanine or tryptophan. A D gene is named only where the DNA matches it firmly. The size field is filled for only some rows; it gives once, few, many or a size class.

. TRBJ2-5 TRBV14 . CASSLAGAETQYF TGTGCCAGCAGCCTCGCGGGGGCCGAGACCCAGTACTTC
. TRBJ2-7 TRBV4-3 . CASSQEVGAGEQYF TGCGCCAGCAGCCAAGAAGTTGGGGCGGGGGAGCAGTACTTC
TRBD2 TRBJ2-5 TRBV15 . CATSILRGRVVGYQETQYF TGTGCCACCAGCATCCTTCGAGGGAGGGTCGTCGGGTACCAAGAGACCCAGTACTTC
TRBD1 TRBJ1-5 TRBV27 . CATRQGLSNQPQHF TGTGCCACCAGACAGGGTTTGAGCAATCAGCCCCAGCATTTT
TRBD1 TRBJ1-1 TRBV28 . CATIQGGDTEAFF TGTGCCACCATACAGGGGGGGGACACTGAAGCTTTCTTT
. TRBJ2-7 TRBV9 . CASSVEASETYEQYF TGTGCCAGCAGCGTAGAAGCTAGCGAAACCTACGAGCAGTACTTC
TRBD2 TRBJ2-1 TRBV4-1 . CASSQDRTSGRRPYSYNEQFF TGCGCCAGCAGCCAAGACCGGACTAGCGGGAGACGCCCTTACTCCTACAATGAGCAGTTCTTC
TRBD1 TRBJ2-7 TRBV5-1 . CASIQGTDSYEQYF TGCGCCAGCATCCAGGGGACAGACTCCTACGAGCAGTACTTC
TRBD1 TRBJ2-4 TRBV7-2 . CASSRQGAPSHNIQYF TGTGCCAGCAGCCGACAGGGGGCTCCGTCCCACAACATTCAGTACTTC
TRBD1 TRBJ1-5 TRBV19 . CASTPGQHYSNQPQHF TGTGCCAGTACTCCGGGACAGCATTATAGCAATCAGCCCCAGCATTTT
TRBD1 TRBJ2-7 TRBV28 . CASSSGQGAIKQYF TGTGCCAGCAGTTCGGGACAGGGGGCAATTAAGCAGTACTTC
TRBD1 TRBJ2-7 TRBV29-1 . CSVRDREGEQYF TGCAGCGTTCGGGACAGGGAGGGCGAGCAGTACTTC
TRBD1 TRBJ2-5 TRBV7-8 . CASSLGFRQGLLETQYF TGTGCCAGCAGCTTAGGGTTTCGACAGGGGTTGTTAGAGACCCAGTACTTC
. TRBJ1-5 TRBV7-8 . CASSPRRTNAYNQPQHF TGTGCCAGCAGCCCACGGCGGACAAATGCATACAATCAGCCCCAGCATTTT
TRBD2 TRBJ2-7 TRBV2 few CASSEVLAAIREQYF TGTGCCAGCAGTGAAGTTCTAGCGGCTATCCGGGAGCAGTACTTC
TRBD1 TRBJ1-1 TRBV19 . CASSDRDRGRRAFF TGTGCCAGTAGTGACCGGGACAGGGGGCGCCGGGCTTTCTTT
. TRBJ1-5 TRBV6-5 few CASSYRGPPGNQPQHF TGTGCCAGCAGTTACAGGGGCCCGCCCGGCAATCAGCCCCAGCATTTT
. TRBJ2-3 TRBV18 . CASSPWTRGKTDTQYF TGTGCCAGCTCACCATGGACGCGGGGAAAAACAGATACGCAGTATTTT
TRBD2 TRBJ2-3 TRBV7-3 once CASSSGLATTDTQYF TGTGCCAGCAGCTCCGGACTAGCGACCACAGATACGCAGTATTTT
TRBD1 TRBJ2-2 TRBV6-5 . CASSFGTGGRGGELFF TGTGCCAGCAGTTTCGGGACAGGGGGCCGGGGAGGGGAGCTGTTTTTT
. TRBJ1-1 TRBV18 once CASSPTGGTEAFF TGTGCCAGCTCACCAACGGGGGGGACTGAAGCTTTCTTT
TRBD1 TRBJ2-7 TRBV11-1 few CASSPPGQGAGEQYF TGTGCCAGCAGCCCCCCAGGACAGGGGGCAGGGGAGCAGTACTTC
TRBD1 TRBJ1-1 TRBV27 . CASSSGQGSTEAFF TGTGCCAGCAGTTCGGGACAGGGGAGCACTGAAGCTTTCTTT
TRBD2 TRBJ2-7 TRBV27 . CASSWREGYEQYF TGTGCCAGCAGTTGGCGGGAGGGGTACGAGCAGTACTTC
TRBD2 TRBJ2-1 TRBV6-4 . CASSGASGRDEQFF TGTGCCAGCAGTGGGGCTAGCGGGAGAGATGAGCAGTTCTTC
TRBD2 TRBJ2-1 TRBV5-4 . CASSLGISGYNEQFF TGTGCCAGCAGCTTGGGGATTAGCGGGTACAATGAGCAGTTCTTC
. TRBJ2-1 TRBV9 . CASSVDILNEQFF TGTGCCAGCAGCGTGGACATCCTCAATGAGCAGTTCTTC
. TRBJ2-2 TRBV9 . CASSVAQGTRELFF TGTGCCAGCAGCGTAGCACAGGGTACCAGGGAGCTGTTTTTT
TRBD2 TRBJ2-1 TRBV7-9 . CASSLVERELKYNEQFF TGTGCCAGCAGCTTAGTCGAGCGGGAGCTTAAGTACAATGAGCAGTTCTTC
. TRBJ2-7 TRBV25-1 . CGRARGTYEQYF TGTGGCCGCGCGCGGGGTACCTACGAGCAGTACTTC
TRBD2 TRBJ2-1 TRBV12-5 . CASGQGLAGANEQFF TGTGCTAGTGGTCAAGGACTAGCGGGAGCCAATGAGCAGTTCTTC
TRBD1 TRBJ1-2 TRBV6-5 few CASSEDRGGYGYTF TGTGCCAGCAGTGAAGACAGGGGAGGCTATGGCTACACCTTC
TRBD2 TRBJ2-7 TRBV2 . CASSPSGISSYEQYF TGTGCCAGCAGTCCAAGCGGGATTAGCTCCTACGAGCAGTACTTC
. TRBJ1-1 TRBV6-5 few CASKPGRWTEAFF TGTGCCAGCAAACCGGGGAGATGGACTGAAGCTTTCTTT
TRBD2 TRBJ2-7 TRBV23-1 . CASTLGTSAARGEQYF TGCGCCAGCACCCTCGGGACTAGCGCGGCCCGTGGGGAGCAGTACTTC
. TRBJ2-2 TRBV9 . CASSLQGSNTGELFF TGTGCCAGCAGCCTTCAGGGGTCGAACACCGGGGAGCTGTTTTTT
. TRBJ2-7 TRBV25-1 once CASGSSYEQYF TGTGCCAGCGGGAGCTCCTACGAGCAGTACTTC
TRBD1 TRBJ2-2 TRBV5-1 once CASSSGQEVTGELFF TGCGCCAGCAGCTCAGGACAGGAGGTCACCGGGGAGCTGTTTTTT
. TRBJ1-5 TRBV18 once CASSPGILTVLQPQHF TGTGCCAGCTCGCCCGGTATTTTGACAGTCCTTCAGCCCCAGCATTTT
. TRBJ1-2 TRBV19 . CASRTATGRLNYGYTF TGTGCCAGTAGGACCGCTACAGGGAGACTTAACTATGGCTACACCTTC
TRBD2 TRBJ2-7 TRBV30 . CAWSASGRGRYEQYF TGTGCCTGGAGCGCTAGCGGGAGGGGGCGCTACGAGCAGTACTTC
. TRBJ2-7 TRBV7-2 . CASSLARLVEQYF TGTGCCAGCAGCTTAGCCCGACTAGTCGAGCAGTACTTC